This T cell receptor (beta chain) appears in the sequencing data of a study of Ad26.COV2.S vaccination and SARS-CoV-2 variants (dated by TCRdb to the early 2020s). A note on the overall study: The specificity and breadth of SARS-CoV-2-reactive T cell receptors after Ad26.COV2.S vaccination were assessed by TCRbeta repertoire sequencing. A total of around 32 samples were included in the TCR-sequenced set, comprising about 20 Ad26.COV2.S vaccine recipients, 5 placebo recipients and 8 SARS-CoV-2 convalescent individuals. The study at large found these results: Vaccine and placebo recipients had similar non-spike TCR breadth, a finding consistent with the vaccine containing only spike. The authors noted that the TCR breadth and depth analyses may have underestimated total T cell responses. After vaccination, substantial breadth of spike-specific CD8+ and CD4+ T cell responses was reported. Compared with placebo recipients, Ad26.COV2.S recipients showed higher spike-specific TCR breadth (P = 0.0014).

In this sample, this clone turned up a few times. The antigen it recognizes is unknown. No much larger clonotype is one base removed from it; base qualities were not supplied. The cysteine opens and the phenylalanine closes a CDR3 of 13 amino acids. The only DNA kept is the CDR3, 39 bases in frame from the first base. V is reduced by 3 bases and J by 1 base, leaving a spacing of 7 bases between them. CDR1 and CDR2, per the germline V gene (reference sequence), are MNHEY and SMNVEV. The time point label of this sample denotes: individuals recovered from natural SARS-CoV-2 infection. TCRbeta CDR3 regions were sequenced with the immunoSEQ Assay. After extraction, genomic DNA underwent amplification by bias-controlled multiplex PCR, followed by high-throughput sequencing. The paper's processing steps were these. To quantify the absolute abundance of each unique TCRbeta CDR3 region, sequences were collapsed and filtered. T cell fraction was estimated by normalizing TCRbeta template counts to usable DNA, with usable DNA measured through amplification of reference genes found in all nucleated cells. Repertoire TCRs were annotated as SARS-CoV-2-specific when V gene, CDR3 amino acid sequence and J gene were exactly matched to a known reactive TCR set. MIRA supplied the reference SARS-CoV-2 TCR set, which was filtered for enrichment in COVID-19-positive ImmuneCODE repertoires so that public or cross-reactive TCRs were removed. Drawing on the MIRA antigens, annotated TCRs were analysed further at the level of specific ORF or position within ORF. Depth was the summed frequency of annotated unique rearrangements, while breadth was defined as annotated unique rearrangements over total unique productive rearrangements. Two-sided Wilcoxon rank-sum tests were used to compare TCR breadth between groups. TCRdb took this table from immuneACCESS and kept in-frame rearrangements with V and J called. Such tables lack part of the clones; where checked against another copy, unresolved V genes explain under half of the gap, and the rest is unexplained. V, J and clone size are taken as reported in that table, and D and trimming were inferred from the DNA itself. The sample includes over 90,000 clones, with around 80% observed a single time. Roughly 17% of the sample is taken by the ten largest.

The input for sequencing was peripheral blood, taken after recovery from COVID-19. The sequence was obtained from a human donor who had recovered from COVID-19. The chain couples TRBV27 to TRBJ2-7; the best D guess is TRBD1, with 6 bases matching. The CDR3 here reads CASSFDRSYEQYF. Here is the DNA: TGTGCCAGCAGTTTTGACAGGTCCTACGAGCAGTACTTC.